The clone carrying this T cell receptor (beta chain) showed up many times. The sample originates from a study of T-cell reconstitution after alpha-beta-depleted transplantation in children. The CDR3 spans 14 residues. The germline V gene has CDR1 SGHTA and CDR2 FQGNSA. Trimming cost V 5 bases and J 8 bases; bases outside gene matches: 8. Unique molecular identifiers tagged the TCRbeta library. TCRdb re-derived calls from the PCR reads in MiXCR, one entry per CDR3 protein. The repertoire holds roughly 610,000 distinct CDR3 sequences, with under 12% as singletons. The chain has TRBV7-2 and TRBJ2-3; TRBD2 agrees at 9 bases. The sample consisted of PBMCs from the stem cell graft donor, taken from the stem cell graft. This receptor was obtained from a human donor who donated a stem cell graft to a child with acute myeloid leukemia. CDR3 sequence: CASSVGLAVATQYF. CDR3 nucleotides: TGTGCCAGCAGCGTGGGACTAGCCGTGGCTACGCAGTATTTT.